Following are 9 T cell receptor beta chains from one sample sequenced in a study of T cell responses to AZD1222 COVID-19 vaccine. Clones were sequenced by immunoSEQ multiplex PCR, and TCRdb holds only the in-frame ones, with some missing. The table lists about 99,000 clones, roughly 89% of them singletons. Specimen: peripheral blood, collected on day 0 of AZD1222 vaccination. The receptors were gathered from an adult in good health.

The chain employs TRBV12-5 and TRBJ2-7; D uncertain. V lost 6 bases and J 5 bases, leaving 20 bases between the germline ends. The CDR3 has 15 amino acids. Germline V CDR1 and CDR2: LGHNT, FRNRAP. The CDR3 DNA reads as TGTGCTAGTGGATACCCATTCCGCTCTCGAGACGAGCAGTACTTC. Protein product: CASGYPFRSRDEQYF. Full variable domain (rest looked up from reference TRBV12-5 and TRBJ2-7): DARVTQTPRHKVTEMGQEVTMRCQPILGHNTVFWYRQTMMQGLELLAYFRNRAPLDDSGMPKDRFSAEMPDATLATLKIQPSEPRDSAVYFCASGYPFRSRDEQYFGPGTRLTVT.

V is TRBV18 and J is TRBJ2-6, with D hard to call. In germline, CDR1 is KGHSH, CDR2 LQKENI. This CDR3 comprises 16 residues. Trimming removed 0 bases from V and 1 base from J, with 7 bases in between. CDR3 nucleotides: TGTGCCAGCTCACCACCGGTACGGTCTGGGGCCAACGTCCTGACTTTC. Its protein is CASSPPVRSGANVLTF.

The chain recombines TRBV30 with TRBJ1-1; D unclear. Deletions cut 2 bases from V and 3 bases from J, with 10 bases between. Germline V gene lookup returns CDR1 GTSNPN and CDR2 SVGIG (reference sequence). This CDR3 is built from 13 residues. The CDR3 DNA reads as TGTGCCTGGAGTCGGGAAAGGGACACTGAAGCTTTCTTT. It translates to CAWSRERDTEAFF.

This chain uses TRBV4-1 with TRBJ2-7, with unresolved D. V shed 0 bases and J shed 5 bases, with 5 bases lying between them. The CDR3 has 12 amino acids. The V gene's germline CDR1 is MGHRA and CDR2 YSYEKL. The CDR3 DNA reads TGCGCCAGCAGCCAAGATGTCCACGAGCAGTACTTC. Its translation is CASSQDVHEQYF.

The chain employs TRBV3-1 (or the pseudogene TRBV3-2) and TRBJ2-5; maybe TRBD2 (6 bases). There are 17 residues in the CDR3. Germline V lookup: CDR1 LGHDT, CDR2 YNNKEL (reference sequence). The CDR3 coding sequence is TGTGGACACCGTCGGGGGTCAAGATTACAAGGGCAAGAGACCCAGTACTTC. The encoded protein is CGHRRGSRLQGQETQYF.

The V call is TRBV7-9, the J call TRBJ2-1; 10 bases match TRBD2. The CDR3 has 16 residues. The germline CDR1 and CDR2 sequences are SEHNR and FQNEAQ (reference sequence). V shed 4 bases, J shed 9 bases, and the junction held 12 bases outside the gene matches. CDR3 amino acids: CASSSTSGRAWREQFF. The CDR3 DNA is TGTGCCAGCAGCTCGACAAGCGGGAGGGCCTGGCGTGAGCAGTTCTTC.

The V gene is TRBV28, the J gene TRBJ2-7; TRBD1 or TRBD2 may be the D gene (6 bases each). This CDR3 is built from 16 residues. Germline loops: CDR1 MDHEN, CDR2 SYDVKM. The V and J ends lost 7 bases and 3 bases respectively, with 22 bases between them. CDR3 amino acids: CASKQLGGSPSYEQYF. The CDR3 bases are TGTGCCAGCAAACAACTAGGGGGGAGTCCCAGCTACGAGCAGTACTTC.

The J gene is TRBJ1-6, the V gene TRBV3-1 (or the pseudogene TRBV3-2), with 8 bases lining up with TRBD1. Germline V gives CDR1 LGHDT, CDR2 YNNKEL (reference sequence). The CDR3 is 14 residues long. With 5 bases clipped from V and 7 bases from J, the junction kept 4 bases outside the gene matches. CDR3 sequence (DNA): TGTGCCAGCAGCACCCGGACAGGGAATTCACCCCTCCACTTT. The encoded protein is CASSTRTGNSPLHF.

The chain links TRBV19 to TRBJ2-7; D gene unclear. CDR1 is LNHDA, CDR2 SQIVND, per germline (reference sequence). The CDR3 is 13 residues long. Trimming stripped 6 bases from V and 7 bases from J, with 16 bases between. DNA of the CDR3: TGTGCCAGTAGCACCGTGAGAAATGGGGAGCAGTACTTC. Protein: CASSTVRNGEQYF. The full variable domain, with the rest looked up from reference TRBV19 and TRBJ2-7, is DGGITQSPKYLFRKEGQNVTLSCEQNLNHDAMYWYRQDPGQGLRLIYYSQIVNDFQKGDIAEGYSVSREKKESFPLTVTSAQKNPTAFYLCASSTVRNGEQYFGPGTRLTVT.